The rows below give T cell receptor beta chains drawn from one sample of a study of T cell responses to AZD1222 COVID-19 vaccine. The assay was immunoSEQ multiplex PCR, and TCRdb's table has in-frame clones only and misses some. The table includes some 130,000 clones, about 80% detected once. The sample consisted of peripheral blood, taken on day 0 of AZD1222 vaccination. The receptors stem from an adult in good health. Each CDR3 is given with its conserved first and last residue. The order of the fields is J gene, CDR3 length, V gene, clone size, D gene, CDR3 protein, CDR3 DNA. The D gene is left open where the match is weak. The size field is filled for only some rows; it gives once, few, many or a size class.

>TRBJ1-1|13|TRBV29-1|NA|NA
CSAQGFEPRSGFF
TGCAGCGCACAGGGATTTGAGCCGAGAAGTGGTTTCTTT
>TRBJ1-1|10|TRBV6-6|NA|NA
CASSMTEAFF
TGTGCCAGCAGCATGACTGAAGCTTTCTTT
>TRBJ1-2|15|TRBV4-2|once|TRBD1
CASSPQGGLDYGYTF
TGTGCCAGCAGCCCCCAGGGGGGGTTGGACTATGGCTACACCTTC
>TRBJ1-4|15|TRBV4-2|NA|NA
CASQQVGATNEKLFF
TGTGCCAGCCAGCAGGTTGGAGCAACTAATGAAAAACTGTTTTTT
>TRBJ1-1|13|TRBV9|once|NA
CASSTPGLPEAFF
TGTGCCAGCAGTACGCCGGGACTGCCTGAAGCTTTCTTT
>TRBJ1-2|17|TRBV9|NA|NA
CASSGNFRGPANYGYTF
TGTGCCAGCAGCGGCAATTTCAGGGGCCCAGCTAACTATGGCTACACCTTC
>TRBJ2-3|16|TRBV4-2|NA|NA
CASSQAGIQMQATQYF
TGTGCCAGCAGCCAAGCGGGGATCCAGATGCAGGCTACGCAGTATTTT
>TRBJ1-4|15|TRBV15|once|TRBD1
CATSARTGANEKLFF
TGTGCCACCAGCGCGCGGACAGGGGCCAATGAAAAACTGTTTTTT
>TRBJ2-4|17|TRBV27|NA|TRBD1
CASSHPPGQGAKNIQYF
TGTGCCAGCAGTCATCCTCCGGGACAGGGGGCCAAAAACATTCAGTACTTC
>TRBJ1-5|16|TRBV19|NA|TRBD1
CASSIPTTGGTQPQHF
TGTGCCAGTAGTATCCCGACTACAGGGGGTACTCAGCCCCAGCATTTT
>TRBJ2-1|15|TRBV10-3|few|TRBD1
CATSPARGNLDEQFF
TGTGCCACGTCCCCAGCCAGGGGGAATTTGGATGAGCAGTTCTTC
>TRBJ2-7|12|TRBV11-2|few|NA
CASAEGMYEQYF
TGTGCCAGCGCCGAAGGAATGTACGAGCAGTACTTC
>TRBJ2-1|17|TRBV7-2|NA|NA
CASSFSTRQTRYNEQFF
TGTGCCAGCAGCTTCTCCACCAGGCAGACCCGTTACAATGAGCAGTTCTTC
>TRBJ1-5|18|TRBV6-1|NA|TRBD1
CASSAATGTGISNQPQHF
TGTGCCAGCAGTGCAGCCACCGGGACAGGGATTAGCAATCAGCCCCAGCATTTT
>TRBJ1-2|12|TRBV12-3/TRBV12-4|NA|NA
CASSGGGYGYTF
TGTGCCAGCTCCGGCGGGGGATACGGCTACACCTTC
>TRBJ1-6|14|TRBV27|few|NA
CASSLQEKNSPLHF
TGTGCCAGCAGTTTACAAGAAAAGAATTCACCCCTCCACTTT
>TRBJ1-1|14|TRBV7-9|NA|NA
CASSTVGGFAEAFF
TGTGCCAGCAGCACCGTGGGGGGGTTCGCTGAAGCTTTCTTT
>TRBJ2-7|20|TRBV21-1|NA|NA
CASSHKWGEGTATSGGEQYF
NA
>TRBJ1-5|11|TRBV30|few|NA
CAWSESQPQHF
TGTGCCTGGAGTGAGAGTCAGCCCCAGCATTTT
>TRBJ1-1|13|TRBV19|once|NA
CASGGRSYTEAFF
TGTGCCAGTGGGGGCAGGAGTTACACTGAAGCTTTCTTT
>TRBJ1-5|15|TRBV5-8|NA|NA
CASSSHGGGIQPQHF
TGTGCCAGCAGCTCCCACGGGGGGGGGATCCAGCCCCAGCATTTT
>TRBJ2-3|15|TRBV7-2|NA|TRBD1
CASTPQGVSTDTQYF
TGTGCCAGCACCCCACAGGGGGTTAGCACAGATACGCAGTATTTT
>TRBJ1-1|11|TRBV12-5|few|TRBD1
CASARDREAFF
TGTGCTAGTGCCCGGGACAGAGAAGCTTTCTTT
>TRBJ1-5|15|TRBV10-3|few|NA
CAISESKSIFQPQHF
TGTGCCATCAGTGAGTCGAAATCAATTTTTCAGCCCCAGCATTTT
>TRBJ1-4|14|TRBV5-6|NA|NA
CASSWRGTNEKLFF
TGTGCCAGCAGCTGGAGAGGGACTAATGAAAAACTGTTTTTT
>TRBJ1-3|14|TRBV11-2|NA|NA
CASSPNYSGNTIYF
TGTGCCAGCAGCCCCAACTACTCTGGAAACACCATATATTTT
>TRBJ1-2|13|TRBV12-5|NA|NA
CASAKDSSHGYTF
TGTGCTAGTGCTAAGGACAGCTCGCATGGCTACACCTTC
>TRBJ2-1|17|TRBV7-8|NA|TRBD2
CASSLLSGGVTYNEQFF
TGTGCCAGCAGCCTCCTTAGCGGGGGGGTTACCTACAATGAGCAGTTCTTC
>TRBJ1-6|15|TRBV2|NA|NA
CASSYTGDEYSPLHF
TGTGCCAGCAGTTACACAGGAGATGAGTATTCACCCCTCCACTTT
>TRBJ2-7|14|TRBV5-1|NA|NA
CASSSDGGGYEQYF
TGCGCCAGCAGCTCAGACGGGGGAGGCTACGAGCAGTACTTC
>TRBJ2-2|16|TRBV6-1|NA|NA
CASSGQTGWNTGELFF
TGTGCCAGCAGTGGACAGACAGGCTGGAACACCGGGGAGCTGTTTTTT
>TRBJ1-4|13|TRBV12-3/TRBV12-4|NA|NA
CASSPRGREKLFF
TGTGCCAGCAGTCCCAGGGGTCGAGAAAAACTGTTTTTT
>TRBJ2-6|16|TRBV7-3|NA|NA
CASSPWANSGANVLTF
TGTGCCAGCAGCCCCTGGGCGAACTCTGGGGCCAACGTCCTGACTTTC
>TRBJ1-2|14|TRBV7-3|NA|NA
CASSPTGYSGGYTF
TGTGCCAGCAGCCCTACGGGTTACTCGGGGGGCTACACCTTC
>TRBJ1-1|14|TRBV3-1/TRBV3-2|NA|NA
CASSQGEGRAEAFF
TGTGCCAGCAGCCAAGGGGAGGGAAGAGCTGAAGCTTTCTTT
>TRBJ1-3|18|TRBV7-2|once|NA
CASSLALLADSSGNTIYF
TGTGCCAGCAGCTTAGCGTTGTTGGCAGACAGCTCTGGAAACACCATATATTTT
>TRBJ2-7|15|TRBV2|NA|NA
CASSEDGVGIYEQYF
TGTGCCAGCAGTGAAGATGGGGTGGGCATCTACGAGCAGTACTTC
>TRBJ1-1|13|TRBV12-5|NA|NA
CASSGGMNTEAFF
TGTGCCTCCTCCGGGGGAATGAACACTGAAGCTTTCTTT
>TRBJ2-5|15|TRBV5-4|NA|NA
CASSFAGLSLETQYF
TGTGCCAGCAGCTTTGCGGGACTTAGCTTGGAGACCCAGTACTTC
>TRBJ2-2|14|TRBV9|few|NA
CASSVQSNTGELFF
TGTGCCAGCAGCGTACAGTCGAACACCGGGGAGCTGTTTTTT
>TRBJ1-1|14|TRBV21-1|NA|NA
CASSKEGLHTEAFF
TGTGCCAGCAGCAAGGAGGGGTTGCACACTGAAGCTTTCTTT
>TRBJ1-1|12|TRBV5-4|NA|TRBD1
CASSPTGGEAFF
TGTGCCAGCAGCCCCACAGGGGGGGAAGCTTTCTTT
>TRBJ2-1|12|TRBV24-1|once|NA
CATRSQGHEQFF
TGTGCCACCAGATCGCAGGGGCATGAGCAGTTCTTC
>TRBJ1-2|13|TRBV20-1|NA|NA
CSASQDTIYGYTF
TGCAGTGCTAGTCAGGACACGATCTATGGCTACACCTTC
>TRBJ1-4|12|TRBV28|NA|NA
CASRAQEEKLFF
TGTGCCAGCAGGGCCCAGGAGGAAAAACTGTTTTTT
>TRBJ2-5|13|TRBV6-2/TRBV6-3|NA|NA
CASSYASLETQYF
TGTGCCAGCAGTTATGCTAGCTTAGAGACCCAGTACTTC
>TRBJ2-7|14|TRBV28|NA|NA
CASRGGAPAYEQYF
TGTGCCAGCAGGGGGGGGGCACCAGCCTACGAGCAGTACTTC
>TRBJ2-2|14|TRBV2|few|NA
CASSEVRGTGELFF
TGTGCCAGCAGTGAGGTGCGGGGTACCGGGGAGCTGTTTTTT
>TRBJ2-6|21|TRBV5-1|NA|TRBD1
CASSLGTPTGGVLSGANVLTF
TGCGCCAGCAGCTTGGGGACCCCGACAGGGGGCGTTCTCTCTGGGGCCAACGTCCTGACTTTC
>TRBJ1-1|13|TRBV5-4|NA|NA
CASSSGAWTEAFF
TGTGCCAGCAGCTCAGGGGCTTGGACTGAAGCTTTCTTT
>TRBJ2-1|21|TRBV9|NA|TRBD2
CASSVATDTPRLAGGWNEQFF
TGTGCCAGCAGCGTAGCTACCGACACCCCCCGACTAGCGGGGGGGTGGAATGAGCAGTTCTTC
>TRBJ2-1|13|TRBV10-3|once|TRBD2
CAISERGGLEQFF
TGTGCCATCAGTGAGCGGGGGGGCCTTGAGCAGTTCTTC